Listed below are T cell receptor beta chains from one sample, sequenced in a study of vaccination and CD4 T cells after COVID-19. TCRdb re-called the PCR reads through MiXCR, storing one row per CDR3 protein. In the table there are several thousand distinct CDR3 sequences, 24% of which are singletons. Their antigens remain unidentified. Input material: CD4+ T cells from blood, cultured in vitro. These receptors were taken from a human donor in good health. Each CDR3 is given with its conserved first and last residue. D genes are given only for firm matches. Clone sizes are given selectively: once, few, many, or a class where the clone is expanded.

V: TRBV2; J: TRBJ2-5; D: -; size: few; DNA: TGTGCCAGCGGCGGGGGCTCTGGAGGAGAGACCCAGTACTTC; CDR3: CASGGGSGGETQYF
V: TRBV20-1; J: TRBJ2-1; D: TRBD2; size: few; DNA: TGCAGTGCTATTGTAGCGGGGTACAATGAGCAGTTCTTC; CDR3: CSAIVAGYNEQFF
V: TRBV28; J: TRBJ2-7; D: TRBD2; size: few; DNA: TGTGCCAGCAGTTTTTTCGTTTTTAGCGGGAGGTACGAGCAGTACTTC; CDR3: CASSFFVFSGRYEQYF
V: TRBV27; J: TRBJ1-1; D: -; size: medium-sized; DNA: TGTGCCAGCAGGAAACGAGACAGTTCCAGAATGAACACTGAAGCTTTCTTT; CDR3: CASRKRDSSRMNTEAFF
V: TRBV19; J: TRBJ2-7; D: TRBD1; size: few; DNA: TGTGCCAGTAGTAGGGACAGTTGGACCGAGCAGTACTTC; CDR3: CASSRDSWTEQYF
V: TRBV6-1; J: TRBJ2-7; D: TRBD1; size: -; DNA: TGTGCCAGCAGTCCCGGGACAGGGCGGAGTATCTTC; CDR3: CASSPGTGRSIF
V: TRBV19; J: TRBJ2-4; D: TRBD1; size: few; DNA: TGTGCCAGTAGTATCGGGGGACAGGCTAACGGCATTCAGTACTTC; CDR3: CASSIGGQANGIQYF
V: TRBV6-5; J: TRBJ2-2; D: -; size: -; DNA: TGTGCCAGCAGTTACTCGGGGGAAAGGCTGTTTTTT; CDR3: CASSYSGERLFF
V: TRBV20-1; J: TRBJ1-5; D: -; size: medium-sized; DNA: TGCAGTGCTGGTACAGGGAGCCAGCCCCAGCATTTT; CDR3: CSAGTGSQPQHF
V: TRBV6-1; J: TRBJ2-7; D: -; size: -; DNA: TGTGCCAGCACCCGACTCCAGGGGATGGGCGAGCAGTACTTC; CDR3: CASTRLQGMGEQYF
V: TRBV6-1; J: TRBJ2-7; D: -; size: few; DNA: TGTGCCAGCAGGGGAAGACAGGCCGGCGCGACTACCGAGCAGTACTTC; CDR3: CASRGRQAGATTEQYF
V: TRBV6-2/TRBV6-3; J: TRBJ2-7; D: -; size: -; DNA: TGTGCCAGCAGTTACCACCCCCGGGGGGCGGGAGCCTACGAGCAGTACTTC; CDR3: CASSYHPRGAGAYEQYF
V: TRBV7-9; J: TRBJ1-5; D: TRBD1; size: few; DNA: TGTGCCAGCAGCTTAGATCCGGGACAGGGTGGTGGTGGCAATCAGCCCCAGCATTTT; CDR3: CASSLDPGQGGGGNQPQHF
V: TRBV20-1; J: TRBJ1-2; D: -; size: medium-sized; DNA: TGCAGTGCTAGACAAACAGGGACCTCGGGTGGCTACACCTTC; CDR3: CSARQTGTSGGYTF
V: TRBV7-9; J: TRBJ2-7; D: -; size: -; DNA: TGTGCCAGCAGCTTAGCGGGGGTCCACTACGAGCAGTACTTC; CDR3: CASSLAGVHYEQYF
V: TRBV28; J: TRBJ2-7; D: -; size: -; DNA: TGTGCGGTGGAGGGGGGCGAGCAGTACTTC; CDR3: CAVEGGEQYF
V: TRBV28; J: TRBJ1-1; D: -; size: -; DNA: TGTGCCAGCAGTTTCTTCACAGGGCGCGCTGAAGCTTTCTTT; CDR3: CASSFFTGRAEAFF
V: TRBV28; J: TRBJ1-1; D: -; size: -; DNA: TGTGCCAGCAGTACCCCGGACAGTGAAGCTTTCTTT; CDR3: CASSTPDSEAFF
V: TRBV4-1; J: TRBJ2-7; D: TRBD1; size: -; DNA: TGCGCCAGCAGCCCAGGAAACAGGGGGCGGAACGAGCAGTACTTC; CDR3: CASSPGNRGRNEQYF
V: TRBV20-1; J: TRBJ1-2; D: TRBD1; size: few; DNA: TGCAGTGCTACTCCGACAGGGAACGTTGGCTACACCTTC; CDR3: CSATPTGNVGYTF
V: TRBV4-3; J: TRBJ2-7; D: -; size: -; DNA: TGCGCCAGCAGCCAAGTTAGGGCAGTAACCTACGAGCAGTACTTC; CDR3: CASSQVRAVTYEQYF
V: TRBV10-3; J: TRBJ2-1; D: TRBD2; size: -; DNA: TGTGCCATCAGGACTAGCGGCTCCTACAATGAGCAGTTCTTC; CDR3: CAIRTSGSYNEQFF
V: TRBV20-1; J: TRBJ2-7; D: -; size: few; DNA: TGCAGTGCTATCGGGACACGGATATACGAGCAGTACTTC; CDR3: CSAIGTRIYEQYF
V: TRBV5-4; J: TRBJ2-5; D: -; size: few; DNA: TGTGCCAGCAGCTTGGCCATAGACAGAGGGGAGACCCAGTACTTC; CDR3: CASSLAIDRGETQYF
V: TRBV12-3/TRBV12-4; J: TRBJ2-2; D: -; size: -; DNA: TGTGCCAGCAGTTTTAGTTTGCAACTACGGAACACCGGGGAGCTGTTTTTT; CDR3: CASSFSLQLRNTGELFF
V: TRBV7-8; J: TRBJ2-3; D: TRBD2; size: -; DNA: TGTGCCAGCAGCCCCAGTGGGGGCCCAGCGGGAGTGGTAGATACGCAGTATTTT; CDR3: CASSPSGGPAGVVDTQYF
V: TRBV19; J: TRBJ2-5; D: -; size: -; DNA: TGTGCCAGTAGTACACGGGGGCAAGAGACCCAGTACTTC; CDR3: CASSTRGQETQYF
V: TRBV7-2; J: TRBJ1-1; D: -; size: medium-sized; DNA: TGTGCCAGCAGCCCCGACCGAGGAGCGCCTGAAGCTTTCTTT; CDR3: CASSPDRGAPEAFF
V: TRBV2; J: TRBJ2-3; D: TRBD2; size: -; DNA: TGTGCCAGCAGACCGGGACTATCATACACAGATACGCAGTATTTT; CDR3: CASRPGLSYTDTQYF
V: TRBV9; J: TRBJ1-1; D: -; size: -; DNA: TGTGCCAGCAGCGGGAATTGGAACACTGAAGCTTTCTTT; CDR3: CASSGNWNTEAFF
V: TRBV9; J: TRBJ2-1; D: TRBD2; size: -; DNA: TGTGCCAGCAGCCCAGAGGGAACTAGCGGGGCCTACAATGAGCAGTTCTTC; CDR3: CASSPEGTSGAYNEQFF
V: TRBV19; J: TRBJ2-7; D: TRBD1; size: -; DNA: TGTGCCAGTAGTATGGCAGGGGGCCGCGGAGCTCCCTACGAGCAGTACTTC; CDR3: CASSMAGGRGAPYEQYF
V: TRBV7-3; J: TRBJ2-7; D: -; size: few; DNA: TGTGCCAGCAGCTTAACCGGGGCCTCCTACGAGCAGTACTTC; CDR3: CASSLTGASYEQYF
V: TRBV5-1; J: TRBJ2-5; D: -; size: -; DNA: TGCGCCAGCAGCTTGGCGGGAGTACAGGGACAAGAGACCCAGTACTTC; CDR3: CASSLAGVQGQETQYF
V: TRBV28; J: TRBJ1-1; D: TRBD1; size: few; DNA: TGTGCCAGCAGTAACAGGGGCACTGAAGCTTTCTTT; CDR3: CASSNRGTEAFF
V: TRBV19; J: TRBJ2-1; D: TRBD2; size: -; DNA: TGTGCCAGTAGACCAACTAGCGGGGCATACAATGAGCAGTTCTTC; CDR3: CASRPTSGAYNEQFF
V: TRBV5-1; J: TRBJ1-2; D: -; size: -; DNA: TGCGCCAGCAGCCCTATGGGACGGAGGGTTGGCTACACCTTC; CDR3: CASSPMGRRVGYTF
V: TRBV18; J: TRBJ1-5; D: -; size: -; DNA: TGTGCCAGCTCACCAACAAGTGGTTTTGATCAGCCCCAGCATTTT; CDR3: CASSPTSGFDQPQHF
V: TRBV12-3/TRBV12-4; J: TRBJ2-7; D: -; size: -; DNA: TGTGCCAGCAGTTCTACGGGAGAGTCTGTTTACGAGCAGTACTTC; CDR3: CASSSTGESVYEQYF
V: TRBV20-1; J: TRBJ2-1; D: TRBD1; size: few; DNA: TGCAGTGCTAGAGCCGGGACAGGGAATGAGCAGTTCTTC; CDR3: CSARAGTGNEQFF
V: TRBV20-1; J: TRBJ1-6; D: -; size: medium-sized; DNA: TGCAGTGCTCAGGGGCAGAGCGGGGATTCACCCCTCCACTTT; CDR3: CSAQGQSGDSPLHF
V: TRBV29-1; J: TRBJ1-2; D: -; size: few; DNA: TGCAGCGTTGAAGGGAGTGATGGCTACACCTTC; CDR3: CSVEGSDGYTF
V: TRBV6-5; J: TRBJ2-7; D: -; size: -; DNA: TGTGCCAGCAGTTCCATGGACGAGCAGTACTTC; CDR3: CASSSMDEQYF
V: TRBV6-2/TRBV6-3; J: TRBJ1-2; D: TRBD1; size: medium-sized; DNA: TGTGCCAGCGGCTGGACAGGATTAGGCTACACCTTC; CDR3: CASGWTGLGYTF
V: TRBV12-3/TRBV12-4; J: TRBJ1-2; D: -; size: few; DNA: TGTGCCAGCACCCGGTCCTCCTATGGCTACACCTTC; CDR3: CASTRSSYGYTF
V: TRBV10-1; J: TRBJ2-3; D: -; size: -; DNA: TGCGCCAGCAGCGAGGAGGGGCAAGGAACAGATACGCAGTATTTT; CDR3: CASSEEGQGTDTQYF
V: TRBV6-2/TRBV6-3; J: TRBJ2-3; D: TRBD2; size: -; DNA: TGTGCCAGCAGTCTCGGGGGGGGTCCGGCGGGGGCGTACACAGATACGCAGTATTTT; CDR3: CASSLGGGPAGAYTDTQYF
V: TRBV12-3/TRBV12-4; J: TRBJ1-5; D: TRBD1; size: -; DNA: TGTGCCAGCAGCCGGGACAGTACTTATCAGCCCCAGCATTTT; CDR3: CASSRDSTYQPQHF
V: TRBV6-1; J: TRBJ1-2; D: TRBD1; size: -; DNA: TGTGCCAGCAGCATTGGACAGGGGGCAAGCTATGGCTACACCTTC; CDR3: CASSIGQGASYGYTF
V: TRBV7-9; J: TRBJ2-1; D: -; size: -; DNA: TGTGCCAGCAGCAACTATGAGCAGTTCTTC; CDR3: CASSNYEQFF
V: TRBV5-1; J: TRBJ1-2; D: -; size: few; DNA: TGCGCCAGCAGCTTCCAGGGTAGTGGCTACACCTTC; CDR3: CASSFQGSGYTF
V: TRBV7-3; J: TRBJ1-1; D: -; size: large; DNA: TGTGCCAGCAGCTTAACTCAGTTGCTGAACACTGAAGCTTTCTTT; CDR3: CASSLTQLLNTEAFF
V: TRBV7-9; J: TRBJ2-1; D: -; size: -; DNA: TGTGCCAGCACCAAATGGGGGGATAGTGAGAATGAGCAGTTCTTC; CDR3: CASTKWGDSENEQFF
V: TRBV7-2; J: TRBJ1-6; D: -; size: few; DNA: TGTGCCAGCAGCTTAGACAGGCTATATTCACCCCTCCACTTT; CDR3: CASSLDRLYSPLHF
V: TRBV12-3/TRBV12-4; J: TRBJ1-2; D: TRBD1; size: few; DNA: TGTGCCAGCAGTTATTGGACAGGCGCCGATGGCTACACCTTC; CDR3: CASSYWTGADGYTF
V: TRBV5-6; J: TRBJ1-2; D: -; size: -; DNA: TGTGCCAGCAGCTTTCTCCCTCGGCAGGGCCCTAACTATGGCTACACCTTC; CDR3: CASSFLPRQGPNYGYTF
V: TRBV30; J: TRBJ1-1; D: -; size: few; DNA: TGTGCCTGGAGTAGGGGCCCCACTGAAGCTTTCTTT; CDR3: CAWSRGPTEAFF
V: TRBV7-9; J: TRBJ1-1; D: -; size: -; DNA: TGTGCCAGCAGCTTAGCGTGGGGGGGCACTGAAGCTTTCTTT; CDR3: CASSLAWGGTEAFF